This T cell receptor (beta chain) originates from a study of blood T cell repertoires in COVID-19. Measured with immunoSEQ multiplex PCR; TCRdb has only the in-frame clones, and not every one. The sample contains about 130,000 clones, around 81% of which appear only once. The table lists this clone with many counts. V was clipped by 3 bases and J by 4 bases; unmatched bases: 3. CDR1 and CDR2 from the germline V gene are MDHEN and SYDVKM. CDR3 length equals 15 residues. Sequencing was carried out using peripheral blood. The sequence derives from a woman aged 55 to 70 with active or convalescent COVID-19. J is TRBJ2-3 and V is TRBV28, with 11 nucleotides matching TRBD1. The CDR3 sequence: CASSFRTGGADTQYF. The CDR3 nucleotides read TGTGCCAGCAGTTTTCGGACAGGGGGCGCAGATACGCAGTATTTT.